These T cell receptor beta chains were read from a single sample in a study of glioma-infiltrating T cells after dendritic cell vaccination. Clones were read by immunoSEQ multiplex PCR, and TCRdb kept only the in-frame ones, dropping some. The sample contains about 46,000 clones, approximately 89% of which appear only once. Sequenced material: blood, taken after dendritic cell vaccination. These receptors originate from a human donor with glioblastoma. Each CDR3 is given with its conserved first and last residue. The order of the fields is clone size, D gene, J gene, V gene, CDR3 DNA, CDR3 protein. A D gene is named only where the DNA matches it firmly. Clone size is not always given. Where it is, it says once, few, many or a class for expanded clones.

abundance: -; d_gene: -; j_gene: TRBJ2-7; v_gene: TRBV4-1; CDR3nt: TGCGCCAGCAGCCAAGACTTGTCCTACGAGCAGTACTTC; CDR3aa: CASSQDLSYEQYF
abundance: -; d_gene: -; j_gene: TRBJ1-5; v_gene: TRBV7-8; CDR3nt: TGTGCCAGCAGCGGTAGGACAGCTAATCAGCCCCAGCATTTT; CDR3aa: CASSGRTANQPQHF
abundance: -; d_gene: -; j_gene: TRBJ1-2; v_gene: TRBV19; CDR3nt: TGTGCCAGTATGGAAAATATCAGGGGCGGCTATGGCTACACCTTC; CDR3aa: CASMENIRGGYGYTF
abundance: few; d_gene: TRBD1; j_gene: TRBJ2-3; v_gene: TRBV5-1; CDR3nt: TGCGCCAGCAGGGGGACAGGGGGCACAGATACGCAGTATTTT; CDR3aa: CASRGTGGTDTQYF
abundance: -; d_gene: -; j_gene: TRBJ2-1; v_gene: TRBV11-3; CDR3nt: TGTGCCAGCAGCTTAGGGACAACCTACAATGAGCAGTTCTTC; CDR3aa: CASSLGTTYNEQFF
abundance: -; d_gene: -; j_gene: TRBJ2-5; v_gene: TRBV7-3; CDR3nt: TGTGCCAGCAGCCCCAGGGGGGCCCAAGAGACCCAGTACTTC; CDR3aa: CASSPRGAQETQYF
abundance: -; d_gene: TRBD2; j_gene: TRBJ2-7; v_gene: TRBV4-1; CDR3nt: TGCGCCAGCAGCCAACTAGCGGGAGGGCCCTACGAGCAGTACTTC; CDR3aa: CASSQLAGGPYEQYF
abundance: few; d_gene: -; j_gene: TRBJ1-3; v_gene: TRBV6-5; CDR3nt: TGTGCCAGCAGGAGACAACCTGGAAACACCATATATTTT; CDR3aa: CASRRQPGNTIYF
abundance: -; d_gene: -; j_gene: TRBJ2-1; v_gene: TRBV4-2; CDR3nt: TGTGCCAGCAGCCAAGACGCCAGCGGATCCTACAATGAGCAGTTCTTC; CDR3aa: CASSQDASGSYNEQFF
abundance: -; d_gene: TRBD1; j_gene: TRBJ2-7; v_gene: TRBV28; CDR3nt: TGTGCCAGCAGTCGCACCGGGACAGGGTATCTGTCTACGACCTACGAGCAGTACTTC; CDR3aa: CASSRTGTGYLSTTYEQYF
abundance: -; d_gene: -; j_gene: TRBJ2-7; v_gene: TRBV29-1; CDR3nt: TGCAGCGTGAAACAGGGCTCCTACGAACAGTACTTC; CDR3aa: CSVKQGSYEQYF
abundance: -; d_gene: -; j_gene: TRBJ1-6; v_gene: TRBV9; CDR3nt: TGTGCCAGCAGCCCGAGGGGAGGGTATAATTCACCCCTCCACTTT; CDR3aa: CASSPRGGYNSPLHF
abundance: -; d_gene: -; j_gene: TRBJ2-7; v_gene: TRBV7-2; CDR3nt: TGTGCCAGCAGTTCCTATTACGAGCAGTACTTC; CDR3aa: CASSSYYEQYF
abundance: -; d_gene: TRBD1; j_gene: TRBJ2-4; v_gene: TRBV29-1; CDR3nt: TGCAGCGTTGAAGCCGGGACAGGCATTCAGTACTTC; CDR3aa: CSVEAGTGIQYF
abundance: -; d_gene: -; j_gene: TRBJ2-2; v_gene: TRBV11-2; CDR3nt: TGTGCCAGCAGCTTAGATCGGAGGACCGGGGAGCTGTTTTTT; CDR3aa: CASSLDRRTGELFF
abundance: few; d_gene: -; j_gene: TRBJ1-5; v_gene: TRBV7-9; CDR3nt: TGTGCCAGCAGCTTTTCGGGTAGCAATCAGCCCCAGCATTTT; CDR3aa: CASSFSGSNQPQHF
abundance: -; d_gene: -; j_gene: TRBJ2-1; v_gene: TRBV2; CDR3nt: TGTGCCATCGACAGTTACAATGAGCAGTTCTTC; CDR3aa: CAIDSYNEQFF
abundance: once; d_gene: -; j_gene: TRBJ2-7; v_gene: TRBV28; CDR3nt: TGTGCCAGCACCGGACAGAGGAATTCTTACGAGCAGTACTTC; CDR3aa: CASTGQRNSYEQYF
abundance: -; d_gene: -; j_gene: TRBJ1-4; v_gene: TRBV28; CDR3nt: TGTGCCAGCAGACCCCGGGGAGAGCATGAAAAACTGTTTTTT; CDR3aa: CASRPRGEHEKLFF
abundance: -; d_gene: TRBD1; j_gene: TRBJ2-1; v_gene: TRBV4-1; CDR3nt: TGCGCCAGCAGCCCTGGACAGGGACGAACCTACAATGAGCAGTTCTTC; CDR3aa: CASSPGQGRTYNEQFF
abundance: few; d_gene: TRBD2; j_gene: TRBJ2-3; v_gene: TRBV28; CDR3nt: TGTGCCAGCAGCTATAGCGGGAGGGCGGATACGCAGTATTTT; CDR3aa: CASSYSGRADTQYF
abundance: once; d_gene: TRBD1; j_gene: TRBJ1-1; v_gene: TRBV18; CDR3nt: TGTGCCAGCTCACCTCCGGACAGGAGGGCTGAAGCTTTCTTT; CDR3aa: CASSPPDRRAEAFF
abundance: -; d_gene: -; j_gene: TRBJ2-2; v_gene: TRBV10-3; CDR3nt: TGTGCCATCAATCCGGGAGTGCGTACCGGGGAGCTGTTTTTT; CDR3aa: CAINPGVRTGELFF
abundance: -; d_gene: -; j_gene: TRBJ2-7; v_gene: TRBV28; CDR3nt: TGTGCCAGCAGGTTGTCAGGGACCTACGAGCAGTACTTC; CDR3aa: CASRLSGTYEQYF
abundance: -; d_gene: -; j_gene: TRBJ1-2; v_gene: TRBV7-2; CDR3nt: TGTGCCAGCAGCTGGCCGGAGACCACGGGCTATGGCTACACCTTC; CDR3aa: CASSWPETTGYGYTF
abundance: -; d_gene: -; j_gene: TRBJ2-3; v_gene: TRBV27; CDR3nt: TGTGCCAGCAGTTTAATGTCTAGCACAGATACGCAGTATTTT; CDR3aa: CASSLMSSTDTQYF
abundance: -; d_gene: -; j_gene: TRBJ2-3; v_gene: TRBV19; CDR3nt: TGTGCCAGTAGTATTGGGCAGCTTGCAGATACGCAGTATTTT; CDR3aa: CASSIGQLADTQYF
abundance: -; d_gene: TRBD2; j_gene: TRBJ2-7; v_gene: TRBV18; CDR3nt: TGTGCCAGCTCACCACCGGCGGGAGCTTTCAACGAGCAGTACTTC; CDR3aa: CASSPPAGAFNEQYF
abundance: -; d_gene: TRBD1; j_gene: TRBJ2-7; v_gene: TRBV27; CDR3nt: TGTGCCAGCAGTTCCTCCGGGACAGGGGGTCTTTACGAGCAGTACTTC; CDR3aa: CASSSSGTGGLYEQYF
abundance: -; d_gene: TRBD1; j_gene: TRBJ1-1; v_gene: TRBV2; CDR3nt: TGTGCCACTCGAACAGGGGGCACTGAAGCTTTCTTT; CDR3aa: CATRTGGTEAFF
abundance: -; d_gene: -; j_gene: TRBJ1-2; v_gene: TRBV10-3; CDR3nt: TGTGCCATCAAGGGAGAGGGAGGCTATGGCTACACCTTC; CDR3aa: CAIKGEGGYGYTF
abundance: -; d_gene: -; j_gene: TRBJ1-5; v_gene: TRBV7-2; CDR3nt: TGTGCCAGCAGCCCAGCGGTATTTCAGCCCCAGCATTTT; CDR3aa: CASSPAVFQPQHF
abundance: -; d_gene: TRBD1; j_gene: TRBJ2-7; v_gene: TRBV11-2; CDR3nt: TGTGCCAGCAGCTTAACCGGACAGGGGAGCTACGAGCAGTACTTC; CDR3aa: CASSLTGQGSYEQYF
abundance: once; d_gene: -; j_gene: TRBJ1-1; v_gene: TRBV28; CDR3nt: TGTGCCACCAAGTGGGGCAAAAGGCTTGAAGCTTTCTTT; CDR3aa: CATKWGKRLEAFF
abundance: few; d_gene: -; j_gene: TRBJ2-1; v_gene: TRBV28; CDR3nt: TGTGCCAGCAGTCCCCCTTCCGGAGTGACCTACAATGAGCAGTTCTTC; CDR3aa: CASSPPSGVTYNEQFF
abundance: -; d_gene: TRBD1; j_gene: TRBJ1-1; v_gene: TRBV7-3; CDR3nt: TGTGCCAGCAGCGCGACAGGGGCGGACACTGAAGCTTTCTTT; CDR3aa: CASSATGADTEAFF
abundance: -; d_gene: -; j_gene: TRBJ2-7; v_gene: TRBV19; CDR3nt: TGTGCCAGTAGTAGTAGTGGCGGGATAACCTACGAGCAGTACTTC; CDR3aa: CASSSSGGITYEQYF
abundance: -; d_gene: TRBD2; j_gene: TRBJ2-1; v_gene: TRBV19; CDR3nt: TGTGCCAGTAGCGGGGACTACAGAGAGCAGTTCTTC; CDR3aa: CASSGDYREQFF
abundance: once; d_gene: TRBD2; j_gene: TRBJ2-3; v_gene: TRBV18; CDR3nt: TGTGCCAGCTCACCACTAGCGGGACTTATAGATACGCAGTATTTT; CDR3aa: CASSPLAGLIDTQYF
abundance: -; d_gene: TRBD2; j_gene: TRBJ2-3; v_gene: TRBV7-9; CDR3nt: TGTGCCAGCAGCCTGAGCGGGAGGGCAGATACGCAGTATTTT; CDR3aa: CASSLSGRADTQYF
abundance: -; d_gene: -; j_gene: TRBJ1-3; v_gene: TRBV4-3; CDR3nt: TGCGCCAGCAGCCAGGACAATGTGAGAAACACCATATATTTT; CDR3aa: CASSQDNVRNTIYF
abundance: -; d_gene: -; j_gene: TRBJ1-4; v_gene: TRBV14; CDR3nt: TGTGCCAGCAGCCGGGGGCTGGGCAATAATGAAAAACTGTTTTTT; CDR3aa: CASSRGLGNNEKLFF
abundance: -; d_gene: TRBD1; j_gene: TRBJ1-2; v_gene: TRBV30; CDR3nt: TGTGCCTGGAGAACCGGGACAGTAAATGGCTACACCTTC; CDR3aa: CAWRTGTVNGYTF
abundance: once; d_gene: -; j_gene: TRBJ2-1; v_gene: TRBV7-2; CDR3nt: TGTGCCAGCAGCTTAGGGACTTCCGAGCAGTTCTTC; CDR3aa: CASSLGTSEQFF
abundance: -; d_gene: -; j_gene: TRBJ2-5; v_gene: TRBV9; CDR3nt: TGTGCCAGCAGCCATCCTCAGGGGCCCGAGACCCAGTACTTC; CDR3aa: CASSHPQGPETQYF
abundance: once; d_gene: -; j_gene: TRBJ2-6; v_gene: TRBV10-3; CDR3nt: TGTGCCATCAGTGAGAGTAGGCACCACTACTCAGATTCAGGGGCGGATGCTGGGGCCAACGTCCTGACTTTC; CDR3aa: CAISESRHHYSDSGADAGANVLTF
abundance: -; d_gene: TRBD2; j_gene: TRBJ2-7; v_gene: TRBV5-1; CDR3nt: TGCGCCAGCAGCGAGGGACTAGCGGGAGAAGAAGAGCAGTACTTC; CDR3aa: CASSEGLAGEEEQYF
abundance: -; d_gene: TRBD2; j_gene: TRBJ2-7; v_gene: TRBV30; CDR3nt: TGTGCCTGGAGGGAGGCCCTAGCGGGAGCCAGGGAGCAGTACTTC; CDR3aa: CAWREALAGAREQYF
abundance: -; d_gene: -; j_gene: TRBJ1-3; v_gene: TRBV7-2; CDR3nt: TGTGCCCGCCGGGAGGGGGATGGCACCATATATTTT; CDR3aa: CARREGDGTIYF
abundance: -; d_gene: -; j_gene: TRBJ2-7; v_gene: TRBV27; CDR3nt: TGTGCCAGCAGTTTGTCTGACAGCTCCTACGAGCAGTACTTC; CDR3aa: CASSLSDSSYEQYF
abundance: once; d_gene: -; j_gene: TRBJ2-3; v_gene: TRBV28; CDR3nt: TGTGCCAGCAGACCCTTACTCGCGGTCACAGATACGCAGTATTTT; CDR3aa: CASRPLLAVTDTQYF
abundance: -; d_gene: TRBD2; j_gene: TRBJ2-2; v_gene: TRBV7-2; CDR3nt: TGTGCCAGCAGGGAGGGACTAACCAGTTTGTCCGGGGAGCTGTTTTTT; CDR3aa: CASREGLTSLSGELFF
abundance: -; d_gene: -; j_gene: TRBJ2-5; v_gene: TRBV19; CDR3nt: TGTGCCAGTAGTGGTAGGGGTCAGAAAGAGACCCAGTACTTC; CDR3aa: CASSGRGQKETQYF
abundance: -; d_gene: TRBD1; j_gene: TRBJ2-1; v_gene: TRBV10-3; CDR3nt: TGTGCCATCAAAGGGACAGTCTACAATGAGCAGTTCTTC; CDR3aa: CAIKGTVYNEQFF